A selection of T cell receptor beta chains follows, all from one sample in a study of cytomegalovirus exposure and HLA in healthy donors. TCRdb's table, derived via immunoSEQ multiplex PCR, lists solely in-frame clones and lacks some. The data contain 65,000 to 95,000 clones, roughly 78% of them seen just once; the ten biggest clones take up just under 2.5%. The sequenced sample was PBMCs. The receptors were gathered from a male donor in good health and CMV-seropositive. CDR3s include the opening cysteine and the closing phenylalanine or tryptophan. The D gene is left open where the match is weak. Size values are once, few and many counts, or a class for expanded clones, and some rows have none.

D,V,J,size,CDR3,DNA
TRBD1,TRBV2,TRBJ2-1,.,CASSQQTGINEQFF,TGTGCCAGCAGCCAACAGACAGGGATCAATGAGCAGTTCTTC
.,TRBV11-2,TRBJ2-7,.,CASSLEQGPIEQYF,TGTGCCAGCAGCTTAGAACAGGGTCCGATCGAGCAGTACTTC
.,TRBV5-4,TRBJ2-2,.,CASSIKQGTGELFF,TGTGCCAGCAGCATAAAACAGGGAACCGGGGAGCTGTTTTTT
.,TRBV2,TRBJ1-3,.,CASSGQFSGNTIYF,TGTGCCAGCAGTGGACAGTTCTCTGGAAACACCATATATTTT
TRBD1,TRBV9,TRBJ1-5,.,CASSGPGQGGQPQHF,TGTGCCAGCAGCGGTCCGGGACAGGGGGGTCAGCCCCAGCATTTT
TRBD2,TRBV5-1,TRBJ2-3,.,CASSSSGREIDTQYF,TGCGCCAGCAGCTCCTCTGGGCGGGAGATAGATACGCAGTATTTT
TRBD2,TRBV6-5,TRBJ2-7,.,CASSYSGTSTYEQYF,TGTGCCAGCAGTTACTCCGGGACTAGCACCTACGAGCAGTACTTC
TRBD1,TRBV7-3,TRBJ2-3,once,CASSSTGGGTDTQYF,TGTGCCAGCAGCTCGACAGGGGGCGGCACAGATACGCAGTATTTT
.,TRBV28,TRBJ2-7,.,CASSEVQGYEQYF,TGTGCCAGCAGTGAGGTACAGGGTTACGAGCAGTACTTC
TRBD2,TRBV20-1,TRBJ2-3,.,CSAPLAGEIYF,TGCAGTGCCCCCCTAGCGGGAGAAATATATTTT
TRBD2,TRBV9,TRBJ2-1,once,CASSVDGREDNEQFF,TGTGCCAGCAGCGTAGACGGGAGGGAAGACAATGAGCAGTTCTTC
TRBD2,TRBV13,TRBJ2-1,.,CASSSRTSGSNEQFF,TGTGCCAGCAGCTCCCGGACTAGCGGGAGCAATGAGCAGTTCTTC
.,TRBV18,TRBJ1-1,.,CASSPKGDTEAFF,TGTGCCAGCTCACCCAAAGGGGACACTGAAGCTTTCTTT
.,TRBV28,TRBJ2-7,.,CASSFPYPGEQYF,TGTGCCAGCAGTTTCCCGTATCCGGGCGAGCAGTACTTC
.,TRBV19,TRBJ1-4,.,CASSTRGAGEKLFF,TGTGCCAGTAGTACCCGGGGGGCAGGTGAAAAACTGTTTTTT
TRBD2,TRBV5-6,TRBJ2-1,.,CASSLAGGAYNEQFF,TGTGCCAGCAGCTTGGCGGGAGGGGCCTACAATGAGCAGTTCTTC
TRBD2,TRBV7-3,TRBJ2-3,.,CASSLRAPYAGGPGDTQYF,TGTGCCAGCAGCTTAAGGGCGCCCTATGCGGGAGGGCCGGGAGATACGCAGTATTTT
.,TRBV13,TRBJ2-5,.,CASSLIGGQETQYF,TGTGCCAGCAGCTTAATAGGAGGGCAAGAGACCCAGTACTTC